This T cell receptor beta chain was sequenced for a study of liver allograft versus peripheral blood T cells. Study context: Intrahepatic T cell receptor repertoires from transplanted livers were compared against repertoires in recipients' peripheral blood. Study-wide points: A difference was reportedly observed between T cell receptor repertoires inside liver allografts and those in peripheral blood.

Concerning this clonotype: What it binds is not known. This likely came from a read error, as a far larger clone is one base away.

TCRdb independently ran MiXCR on the reads; one entry per CDR3 protein. The sample lists about 1,300 distinct CDR3 sequences, roughly 10% occurring once. CDR1 and CDR2 from the germline V gene are LNHDA and SQIVND (reference sequence). Trimming at V came to 7 bases and at J to 7 bases, leaving 7 bases not matched to a gene. The CDR3 loop spans 13 amino acids. The chain has TRBV19 and TRBJ2-7; 10 bases align to TRBD1. The origin of this receptor is a human patient who had a liver transplant. Some T cells may trace back to the graft donor. Written as DNA, the CDR3 is TGTGCCAGTACCGGGGACAGGGGTAATGAGCAGTACTTC. It codes for CASTGDRGNEQYF.